This is a list of T cell receptor beta chains from one sample in a study of cytomegalovirus exposure and HLA in healthy donors. Clones were read by immunoSEQ multiplex PCR, and TCRdb kept only the in-frame ones, dropping some. The data hold around 70,000 clones, with roughly four fifths observed a single time. Sequenced: PBMCs. These receptor sequences come from a human donor in good health. The CDR3 runs from the conserved cysteine through the conserved F or W. A D gene is named only where the DNA matches it firmly. Expanded clones are given a class, and other clones once, few, many or no size at all.

.,TRBV5-1,TRBJ2-1,.,TGCGCCAGCAGCCCCGACAGCAGCTCCTACAATGAGCAGTTCTTC,CASSPDSSSYNEQFF
TRBD1,TRBV6-5,TRBJ2-7,.,TGTGCCAGCAGTCCCCCGGGACAGGCCGCCTACGAGCAGTACTTC,CASSPPGQAAYEQYF
TRBD2,TRBV19,TRBJ2-2,.,TGTGCCAGTAGCCCTAGCGGGGGGGCCGGGGAGCTGTTTTTT,CASSPSGGAGELFF
.,TRBV19,TRBJ1-2,.,TGTGCCAGTAGCCCCCTCGCGCGGGGAGGTGGCTACACCTTC,CASSPLARGGGYTF
.,TRBV13,TRBJ2-3,.,TGTGCCAGCAGCTCTACCACCGGAGAGGCCACAGATACGCAGTATTTT,CASSSTTGEATDTQYF
TRBD2,TRBV5-6,TRBJ2-1,.,TGTGCCAGCAGCCCCCGGACTAGCCGGATGGAAGGTGAGCAGTTCTTC,CASSPRTSRMEGEQFF
TRBD1,TRBV6-1,TRBJ2-3,.,TGTGCCAGCGGGCTGACAGGGGCGGACACAGATACGCAGTATTTT,CASGLTGADTDTQYF
TRBD1,TRBV5-1,TRBJ1-4,once,TGCGCCAGCAGTTCGATGGGACAGGCAGCAACTAATGAAAAACTGTTTTTT,CASSSMGQAATNEKLFF
TRBD1,TRBV28,TRBJ1-4,.,TGTGCCAGCAGGATAGGGACAGTTAATGAAAAACTGTTTTTT,CASRIGTVNEKLFF
.,TRBV5-1,TRBJ1-2,.,TGCGCCAGCAGCTCCTCGGGGAGTCCCTATGGCTACACCTTC,CASSSSGSPYGYTF
TRBD1,TRBV19,TRBJ2-7,.,TGTGCCAGTAGTCCACAGGGGACATCCTACGAGCAGTACTTC,CASSPQGTSYEQYF
.,TRBV4-3,TRBJ2-7,.,TGCGCCAGCAGCCAAGTCGCGAACTACGAGCAGTACTTC,CASSQVANYEQYF
TRBD1,TRBV27,TRBJ2-7,.,TGTGCCAGCAGAGGTGATTGGACAGGGAGCTCCGAGCAGTACTTC,CASRGDWTGSSEQYF
TRBD1,TRBV7-3,TRBJ2-2,.,TGTGCCAGCACACCTAACGGACAGGGGAACACCGGGGAGCTGTTTTTT,CASTPNGQGNTGELFF
TRBD2,TRBV5-1,TRBJ2-5,.,TGCGCCAGCAGCTTGGGGCCTAGCGGGGGACAAGAGACCCAGTACTTC,CASSLGPSGGQETQYF
.,TRBV5-4,TRBJ1-4,.,TGTGCCAGCAGCTCAGGGCTGACAGGCGGTGAAAAACTGTTTTTT,CASSSGLTGGEKLFF
.,TRBV15,TRBJ1-2,.,TGTGCCACCAGCAGAGCCTTCTATGGCTACACCTTC,CATSRAFYGYTF
TRBD1,TRBV11-3,TRBJ2-5,.,TGTGCCAGCAGCCGCGGAATCCGGGACAGGGGGCGGGAGACCCAGTACTTC,CASSRGIRDRGRETQYF
TRBD1,TRBV19,TRBJ2-5,few,TGTGCCAGTAGTAGGACAGGGGGCGGGGAGACCCAGTACTTC,CASSRTGGGETQYF
TRBD1,TRBV5-1,TRBJ1-1,.,TGCGCCAGCACCGGGACAGCCAACACTGAAGCTTTCTTT,CASTGTANTEAFF
.,TRBV11-2,TRBJ2-2,.,TGTGCCAGCAGCCGAAACCTGTTAGTACTGAACACCGGGGAGCTGTTTTTT,CASSRNLLVLNTGELFF
TRBD1,TRBV7-2,TRBJ2-5,.,TGTGCCAGCAGCTCTGGGACAGGCGAGAGGGAGACCCAGTACTTC,CASSSGTGERETQYF
TRBD1,TRBV6-6,TRBJ2-2,.,TGTGCCAGCAGTTTAGGGACAGCGAACACCGGGGAGCTGTTTTTT,CASSLGTANTGELFF
TRBD1,TRBV5-4,TRBJ2-5,.,TGTGCCAGCAGCTTGACCGGGACAGAGTACTTC,CASSLTGTEYF
.,TRBV6-1,TRBJ2-1,.,TGTGCCAGCAGTACCCCACTTGGCTCCTACAATGAGCAGTTCTTC,CASSTPLGSYNEQFF
TRBD1,TRBV28,TRBJ1-5,.,TGTGCCAGCAGTTGGGACAGGGGTGGATTTCAGCCCCAGCATTTT,CASSWDRGGFQPQHF
.,TRBV9,TRBJ2-3,.,TGTGCCAGCAGCACAGATCCCCGATTAGATACGCAGTATTTT,CASSTDPRLDTQYF
TRBD2,TRBV20-1,TRBJ2-5,.,TGCAGTGCTAGGCGGGGGGAGACCCAGTACTTC,CSARRGETQYF
TRBD1,TRBV10-1,TRBJ2-3,.,TGCGCCAGCAGTGAGTCGCCAGGGGGTCACACAGATACGCAGTATTTT,CASSESPGGHTDTQYF
TRBD1,TRBV5-1,TRBJ1-3,.,TGCGCCAGCAGCTTGGCCGGGACAGAAAGACGAAACACCATATATTTT,CASSLAGTERRNTIYF
TRBD1,TRBV19,TRBJ1-1,.,TGTGCCAGTACTACCGGGACAGGGCGAAGTATGAACACTGAAGCTTTCTTT,CASTTGTGRSMNTEAFF
.,TRBV19,TRBJ2-6,.,TGTGCCAGTAGCCATTTGGGGCGCTCTGGGGCCAACGTCCTGACTTTC,CASSHLGRSGANVLTF
TRBD2,TRBV4-2,TRBJ2-1,.,TGTGCCAGCAGCCAAGATCGAAAGCGGGGGGTCTACAATGAGCAGTTCTTC,CASSQDRKRGVYNEQFF
TRBD1,TRBV7-9,TRBJ1-1,.,TGTGCCAGCAGCCCACCTCCGGGACAGGGGGCGCCGGACACTGAAGCTTTCTTT,CASSPPPGQGAPDTEAFF
TRBD2,TRBV7-2,TRBJ2-1,once,TGTGCCAGCAGCCCCGTTTCAGGGCGCGGGGGGCCTCAGAAGCAGTTCTTC,CASSPVSGRGGPQKQFF
.,TRBV6-1,TRBJ2-7,.,TGTGCCAGCAGTGAAGAGGGGTGGCCCGGGGAGCAGTACTTC,CASSEEGWPGEQYF
.,TRBV2,TRBJ1-5,.,TGTGCCAGCAGGAAGGCTGGGGGCGTTCAGCCCCAGCATTTT,CASRKAGGVQPQHF
TRBD1,TRBV5-5,TRBJ2-7,once,TGTGCCAGCAGCTCGACAGGGGGCACTTTCGAGCAGTACTTC,CASSSTGGTFEQYF
TRBD2,TRBV2,TRBJ2-1,.,TGTGCCAGCAGCGAGCGGGCTAGCGGGGGGGACAATGAGCAGTTCTTC,CASSERASGGDNEQFF
.,TRBV5-1,TRBJ1-1,few,TGCGCCAGCAGCTTAGGAAACGGGGACACTGAAGCTTTCTTT,CASSLGNGDTEAFF
TRBD1,TRBV28,TRBJ1-2,.,TGTGCCAGCAATCCCCTTCATACACAGGGGACCTATGGCTACCCCTTC,CASNPLHTQGTYGYPF
TRBD1,TRBV7-9,TRBJ2-7,.,TGTTCCAGCAGCTTTCAACAGGGGTTCGTCGAGCAGTACTTC,CSSSFQQGFVEQYF
.,TRBV18,TRBJ2-5,.,TGTGCCAGCTCACCACTAGCCGCGGGTCAGGAGACCCAGTACTTC,CASSPLAAGQETQYF
.,TRBV5-4,TRBJ1-2,.,TGTGCCAGCAGCTTGGTGGGGGCGCGGGTTGGCTACACCTTC,CASSLVGARVGYTF
.,TRBV27,TRBJ2-7,.,TGTGCCAGCACCCCACGACCCACAGGGACGGCCTACGAGCAGTACTTC,CASTPRPTGTAYEQYF
.,TRBV27,TRBJ2-7,.,TGTGCCAGCAGTCCCCGTTTACGGGGTCCTTCCTACGAGCAGTACTTC,CASSPRLRGPSYEQYF
.,TRBV13,TRBJ2-7,.,TGTGCCAGCACCAACGGCCACAGGGCCGCTATACTTGGAGAGCAGTACTTC,CASTNGHRAAILGEQYF
TRBD2,TRBV5-1,TRBJ2-1,.,TGCGCCAGCAGCTTGGGTAGCGGGGCGACCTCCTACAATGAGCAGTTCTTC,CASSLGSGATSYNEQFF
.,TRBV7-8,TRBJ1-3,.,TGTGCCAGCAGCTGGGGGGTTCCTAACTCTGGAAACACCATATATTTT,CASSWGVPNSGNTIYF